The next 29 T cell receptor beta chains were all read from a single sample in a study of cytotoxic CD8 clonotypes in ibrutinib-treated CLL. The table came from immunoSEQ multiplex PCR; TCRdb's copy has only in-frame clones and leaves some out. The sample holds some 150,000 clones, over 75% seen once. The sample here was PBMCs, taken after 36 months of ibrutinib treatment. All receptors derive from a human donor with chronic lymphocytic leukemia.

The CDR3: CASSPFGYNEQFF. CDR3 DNA sequence: TGTGCCAGTAGCCCGTTTGGGTACAATGAGCAGTTCTTC. The chain couples TRBV19 to TRBJ2-1; no definite D call. The ends were cut back, 6 bases at V and 4 bases at J, with 10 bases in the middle. Germline lookup yields CDR1 LNHDA and CDR2 SQIVND (reference sequence). The CDR3 runs 13 residues.

The gene calls are TRBV7-9 and TRBJ2-1; 8 bases are a match to TRBD2. CDR3 length: 15 residues. Trimming took 5 bases from V and 9 from J; bases not matched to a gene: 12. Germline V gene data show CDR1 as SEHNR and CDR2 as FQNEAQ (reference sequence). The CDR3 spells CASSPRGGGTTEQFF. The DNA for the CDR3 is TGTGCCAGCAGCCCTAGGGGCGGGGGGACGACTGAGCAGTTCTTC.

V and J are TRBV6-4 and TRBJ1-6; perhaps TRBD1 as D (5 bases). V lost 7 bases and J lost 10, with 20 bases in between. This CDR3 region has 15 residues. Germline lookup yields CDR1 MRHNA and CDR2 SNTAGT. The CDR3 spells CASKTTAGQGSPLHF. Written as DNA, the CDR3 is TGTGCCAGCAAAACGACGGCGGGGCAAGGCTCACCCCTCCACTTT.

The genes are TRBV11-3 and TRBJ2-7, with 8 bases aligning to TRBD2. J was trimmed by 4 bases and V by 4 bases; bases with no gene match: 3. This CDR3 has 13 amino acids. The germline V gene has CDR1 SGHNT and CDR2 YENEEA. The CDR3 DNA follows: TGTGCCAGCAGCTCGGCTAGCGGGTACGAGCAGTACTTC. Residues: CASSSASGYEQYF.

DNA of the CDR3: TGTGCCAGCAGCTTAAGGTCTAGCGGACCCACAGATACGCAGTATTTT. Translated: CASSLRSSGPTDTQYF. The rearrangement joins TRBV7-9 to TRBJ2-3, with 7 bases matching TRBD2. V shed 2 bases and J 2 bases; nucleotides not matched to a gene: 7. Germline V gene sequence: CDR1 SEHNR, CDR2 FQNEAQ (reference sequence). The length of the CDR3 is 16 residues.

The chain links TRBV2 to TRBJ2-5; D unresolved. Trimming shortened V by 2 bases and J by 5 bases, and 6 bases separated the two germline ends. CDR1 SNHLY and CDR2 FYNNEI come from the germline V gene. CDR3 length equals 12 residues. The CDR3 sequence: CASSEQRETQYF. For the CDR3, the DNA is TGTGCCAGCAGTGAACAGAGGGAGACCCAGTACTTC.

V usage is TRBV2 and J usage is TRBJ1-2; D is perhaps TRBD1 (5 bases). Germline CDR1 reads SNHLY; CDR2 reads FYNNEI. The CDR3 totals 14 residues. Trimming pared 6 bases from V and 4 bases from J, leaving 15 bases between. The CDR3 spells CASSVDSSIYGYTF. The CDR3 DNA is TGTGCCAGCAGCGTAGACAGCTCAATCTATGGCTACACCTTC.

This sequence joins TRBV10-2 and TRBJ1-2; no clear D. The germline CDR1 and CDR2 sequences are WSHSY and SAAADI. The CDR3 has 13 residues. V was trimmed by 4 bases and J by 4 bases, leaving 10 bases between them. The CDR3 region has the DNA TGCGCCAGCAGTGGCACGAGAATCTATGGCTACACCTTC. Translating it yields CASSGTRIYGYTF.

V and J are TRBV5-1 and TRBJ1-1; no clear D. Germline assignment: CDR1 SGHRS and CDR2 YFSETQ. With 3 bases removed from V and 0 bases from J, the gap between germline ends came to 9 bases. The CDR3 loop spans 14 amino acids. In DNA form, the CDR3 reads TGCGCCAGCAGCTACGCTATCTTGAACACTGAAGCTTTCTTT. Protein product: CASSYAILNTEAFF.

This clone was observed once. The chain employs TRBV13 and TRBJ2-7; TRBD1 matches at 10 bases. The V and J ends lost 5 bases and 3 bases, in that order; junction bases with no gene match: 7. In germline, CDR1 is PRHDT, CDR2 FYEKMQ (reference sequence). This CDR3 contains 15 residues. The DNA for the CDR3 is TGTGCCAGCAGCCCGAGGACAGGGGGGCGCTACGAGCAGTACTTC. Translating gives CASSPRTGGRYEQYF.

The chain has TRBV4-1 and TRBJ2-5, with TRBD2 matching over 14 bases. The CDR3 consists of 16 residues. Germline V gene data show CDR1 as MGHRA and CDR2 as YSYEKL. V trimming: 2 bases; J trimming: 5 bases; junction bases outside the gene matches: 4. CDR3 nucleotides: TGCGCCAGCAGCCAAACCGGGACTAGCGGGGGTGAGACCCAGTACTTC. It translates to CASSQTGTSGGETQYF.

The chain links TRBV9 to TRBJ2-7, with 8 bases that match TRBD2. CDR3 length equals 16 residues. The V and J ends lost 7 bases and 2 bases, in that order; junction bases with no gene match: 14. Germline V gives CDR1 SGDLS, CDR2 YYNGEE. The CDR3 reads CASVRLAGLLAYEQYF. CDR3 nucleotides: TGTGCCAGCGTTCGGCTAGCGGGTTTGCTAGCCTACGAGCAGTACTTC.

The J gene is TRBJ2-7, the V gene TRBV27, with TRBD1 identical over 7 bases. Germline CDR1 MNHEY, CDR2 SMNVEV (reference sequence). CDR3 length equals 13 residues. Germline trimming cut 9 bases from V and 0 bases from J; bases unmatched to any gene: 5. The CDR3 here is CARGQIYSYEQYF. The CDR3 DNA follows: TGTGCCAGGGGACAGATCTACTCCTACGAGCAGTACTTC.

This clone was seen at least ten times. The CDR3 bases are TGTGCCAGCAGTTATGCGGGAGGGCCTGGCGGGGAGCTGTTTTTT. It is translated as CASSYAGGPGGELFF. The J gene is TRBJ2-2, the V gene TRBV6-5; 9 bases line up with TRBD2. Germline lookup yields CDR1 MNHEY and CDR2 SVGAGI. The CDR3 has 15 residues. V gave up 3 bases and J gave up 7 bases; unmatched junction bases: 6.

V is TRBV19 and J is TRBJ2-3, with D possibly TRBD1 on 5 matching bases. The V and J ends lost 8 bases and 5 bases respectively, with 11 bases between them. The CDR3 contains 12 residues. Germline V gives CDR1 LNHDA, CDR2 SQIVND (reference sequence). CDR3 DNA: TGTGCCAGTCGACAGAGTGGAGATACGCAGTATTTT. This sequence encodes CASRQSGDTQYF.

The chain uses TRBV18 and TRBJ1-1; D call uncertain. V was trimmed by 3 bases and J by 4 bases, leaving 12 bases between them. The CDR3 totals 14 residues. CDR1 and CDR2 (germline): KGHSH, LQKENI. The CDR3 loop is CASSPPPEGTEAFF. CDR3 in DNA: TGTGCCAGCTCACCTCCCCCCGAGGGCACTGAAGCTTTCTTT.

The chain recombines TRBV2 with TRBJ1-3; no reliable D call. This CDR3 spans 14 amino acids. Germline assignment: CDR1 SNHLY and CDR2 FYNNEI. The V gene lost 4 bases and the J gene lost 4 bases, with 11 bases spanning the gap. As DNA, the CDR3 is TGTGCCAGCAGTGTCGGGGTATGGGGAAACACCATATATTTT. Encoded protein: CASSVGVWGNTIYF.

The chain has TRBV4-2 and TRBJ2-7; D is unresolved. CDR1 LGHNA and CDR2 YNFKEQ come from the germline V gene. Trimming removed 0 bases at V and 4 bases at J, with 7 bases between. The CDR3 has 13 amino acids. The CDR3 protein is CASSQEGPYEQYF. CDR3 DNA sequence: TGTGCCAGCAGCCAAGAAGGGCCATACGAGCAGTACTTC.

This chain uses TRBV30 with TRBJ2-7; D unresolved. V was clipped by 1 base and J by 3 bases, with 10 bases between them. The CDR3 is made up of 13 amino acids. Germline loops: CDR1 GTSNPN, CDR2 SVGIG (reference sequence). The CDR3 spells CAWSAILGYEQYF. CDR3 bases: TGTGCCTGGAGTGCTATTCTTGGCTACGAGCAGTACTTC.

This clone was seen more than once but under ten times. The chain carries TRBV5-8 and TRBJ1-2; D uncertain. The V gene lost 6 bases and the J gene lost 3 bases, with 24 bases spanning the gap. The CDR3 runs to 17 residues. Germline assignment: CDR1 SGHTS and CDR2 YDEGEE. CDR3 sequence (DNA): TGTGCCAGCACCCCCCGGACGTATACAGACACCTACTATGGCTACACCTTC. Translated, it gives CASTPRTYTDTYYGYTF. Variable domain in full (rest from reference TRBV5-8 and TRBJ1-2): EAGVTQSPTHLIKTRGQQATLRCSPISGHTSVYWYQQALGLGLQFLLWYDEGEERNRGNFPPRFSGRQFPNYSSELNVNALELEDSALYLCASTPRTYTDTYYGYTFGSGTRLTVV.

This chain links TRBV7-9 with TRBJ2-7; 7 bases fit TRBD2. V lost 5 bases to trimming and J lost 0 bases; unmatched junction nucleotides: 7. The CDR3 is made up of 15 amino acids. Germline V gives CDR1 SEHNR, CDR2 FQNEAQ (reference sequence). The CDR3, as DNA: TGTGCCAGCAGCCTTCGGGGCGGGAGCTCCTACGAGCAGTACTTC. It yields the protein CASSLRGGSSYEQYF. Looking up the rest from reference TRBV7-9 and TRBJ2-7 gives the full variable domain: DTGVSQNPRHKITKRGQNVTFRCDPISEHNRLYWYRQTLGQGPEFLTYFQNEAQLEKSRLLSDRFSAERPKGSFSTLEIQRTEQGDSAMYLCASSLRGGSSYEQYFGPGTRLTVT.

The J gene is TRBJ1-4, the V gene TRBV30; D is undetermined. The CDR3 consists of 10 residues. Germline V CDR1 and CDR2: GTSNPN, SVGIG (reference sequence). The ends were cut back, 2 bases at V and 8 bases at J, with 3 bases in the middle. CDR3 in DNA: TGTGCCTGGAGTAGAGAAAAACTGTTTTTT. This translates into CAWSREKLFF.

The J gene is TRBJ2-5, the V gene TRBV2, with 9 bases aligning to TRBD1. The J segment lost 5 bases and the V segment lost 7 bases, leaving 8 bases of the junction unmatched. The germline V gene has CDR1 SNHLY and CDR2 FYNNEI. This CDR3 contains 14 residues. The CDR3 sequence: CASKRDRARETQYF. CDR3 nucleotide sequence: TGTGCCAGCAAGAGGGACAGGGCCCGGGAGACCCAGTACTTC.

The chain links TRBV18 to TRBJ1-5; D call uncertain. V was pared by 4 bases and J by 0 bases, with 13 bases between. CDR3 length: 16 amino acids. Per germline, CDR1 KGHSH and CDR2 LQKENI. The CDR3 loop reads CASSQGRQYSNQPQHF. The CDR3 DNA sequence: TGTGCCAGCTCACAAGGGCGGCAATATAGCAATCAGCCCCAGCATTTT.

The gene calls are TRBV5-6 and TRBJ2-5; possible D gene TRBD2, 6 bases. Deletions cut 1 base from V and 0 bases from J, with 7 bases between. CDR3 length: 14 residues. The germline V gene has CDR1 SGHDT and CDR2 YYEEEE. CDR3 nucleotide sequence: TGTGCCAGCAGCTTGAGCGGGTACCAAGAGACCCAGTACTTC. Protein product: CASSLSGYQETQYF.

The rearrangement links TRBV19 to TRBJ2-5; D unclear. The V gene lost 10 bases and the J gene lost 0 bases, with 18 bases spanning the gap. The germline gives CDR1 LNHDA, CDR2 SQIVND (reference sequence). There are 15 residues in the CDR3. The CDR3 here is CATSLSTVYQETQYF. As DNA, the CDR3 is TGTGCCACCAGTCTAAGTACGGTGTACCAAGAGACCCAGTACTTC.

In its sample, this clone was seen once. The chain recombines TRBV9 with TRBJ2-3; no clear D. CDR1 is SGDLS and CDR2 is YYNGEE in the germline V gene. This CDR3 has 14 residues. The germline V and J ends were trimmed by 3 bases and 4 bases, with 12 bases remaining between them. This CDR3 reads CASSAEAWPDTQYF. The CDR3 DNA follows: TGTGCCAGCAGCGCCGAAGCTTGGCCAGATACGCAGTATTTT.

V gene TRBV11-2 combines with J gene TRBJ1-1; TRBD1 might be the D (5 bases). The germline V gene has CDR1 SGHAT and CDR2 FQNNGV. The CDR3 is made up of 13 amino acids. V lost 5 bases and J 10 bases, leaving 17 bases between the germline ends. CDR3: CASSPVGGGRAFF. The CDR3 DNA sequence: TGTGCCAGCAGCCCCGTTGGTGGGGGACGAGCTTTCTTT.

This chain links TRBV19 with TRBJ2-7, with a tentative D call TRBD1 (5 bases). The CDR3 totals 14 residues. V was shortened by 6 bases and J by 1 base, with 13 bases between the two germline ends. CDR1 and CDR2 (germline): LNHDA, SQIVND (reference sequence). DNA for the CDR3: TGTGCCAGTAGGGACAATTCGCGATCCTACGAGCAGTACTTC. This translates into CASRDNSRSYEQYF. The entire variable domain, with the rest obtained from reference TRBV19 and TRBJ2-7, is as follows: DGGITQSPKYLFRKEGQNVTLSCEQNLNHDAMYWYRQDPGQGLRLIYYSQIVNDFQKGDIAEGYSVSREKKESFPLTVTSAQKNPTAFYLCASRDNSRSYEQYFGPGTRLTVT.